This TCR beta chain was recovered during a study of neurological immune-mediated disorders. Background on the study: The roughly 34 patients with multiple sclerosis comprised roughly 31 relapsing-remitting cases and 3 secondary progressive cases. General study results and limits: Neither clinical nor MRI features were found to be associated with the multiple sclerosis repertoire cluster. There were no CDR3 amino acid sequences shared by expanded clones across subjects, a result suggesting private repertoires in all groups.

The authors made cDNA by 5'RACE with 10-nucleotide random UMIs. TCRdb reanalysed the 5' RACE reads using MiXCR and keeps one entry per CDR3 protein. The repertoire holds 84,000 or so distinct CDR3 sequences, with 3.5% to 4.5% as singletons. Described time point: longitudinal time-point 3. V gave up 6 bases and J gave up 9 bases; unmatched junction bases: 15. Germline V gene data show CDR1 as MNHNY and CDR2 as SVGAGI (reference sequence). The CDR3 has 15 amino acids. This clonotype was seen many times. What it binds is not known. Input material: PBMCs. This rearrangement joins TRBV6-6 to TRBJ2-5, with 8 bases identical to TRBD1. The receptor was derived from a woman in her sixties or seventies with multiple sclerosis. CDR3 nucleotides: TGTGCCAGCAGCAACCAGGACAGGGCGAATGTGGCCCAGTACTTC. Its protein is CASSNQDRANVAQYF.